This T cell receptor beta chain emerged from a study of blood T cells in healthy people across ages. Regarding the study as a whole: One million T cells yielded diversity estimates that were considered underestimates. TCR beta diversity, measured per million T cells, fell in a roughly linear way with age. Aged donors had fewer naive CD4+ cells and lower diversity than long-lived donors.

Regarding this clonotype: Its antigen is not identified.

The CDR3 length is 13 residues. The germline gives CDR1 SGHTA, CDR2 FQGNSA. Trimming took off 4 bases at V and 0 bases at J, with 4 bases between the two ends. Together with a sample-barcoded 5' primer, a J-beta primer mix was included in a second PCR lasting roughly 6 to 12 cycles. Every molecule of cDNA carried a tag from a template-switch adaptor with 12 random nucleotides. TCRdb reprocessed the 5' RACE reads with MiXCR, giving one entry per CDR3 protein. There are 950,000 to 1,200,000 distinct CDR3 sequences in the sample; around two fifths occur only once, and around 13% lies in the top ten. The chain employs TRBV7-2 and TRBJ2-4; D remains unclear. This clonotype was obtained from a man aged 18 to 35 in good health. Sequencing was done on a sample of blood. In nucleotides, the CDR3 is TGTGCCAGCAGCTCCATAGCCAAAAACATTCAGTACTTC. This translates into CASSSIAKNIQYF.